These T cell receptor beta chains were read from a single sample in a study of shared clonotypes between healthy human individuals. TCRdb's table, derived via immunoSEQ multiplex PCR, lists solely in-frame clones and lacks some. The sample lists millions of clones; about 92% were seen once. What was sequenced was naive CD4+ T cells sorted from blood. The source is a man younger than 35 in good health. Both conserved end residues are part of each CDR3. The order of the fields is J gene, clone size, V gene, D gene, CDR3 DNA, CDR3 protein. D genes are given only for firm matches. Some rows have no size entry. The others give once, few or many, or a class for an expanded clone.

TRBJ2-7 | - | TRBV2 | TRBD2 | TGTGCCAGCAGTGATGAAGCGGGAGGCTACGAGCAGTACTTC | CASSDEAGGYEQYF
TRBJ1-1 | - | TRBV10-3 | - | TGTGCCATCAGTGAGTCTAGCAGGGATACTGAAGCTTTCTTT | CAISESSRDTEAFF
TRBJ1-2 | once | TRBV6-1 | - | TGTGCCAGCTTCCCAGACAGCAACTATGGCTACACCTTC | CASFPDSNYGYTF
TRBJ2-7 | - | TRBV5-4 | - | TGTGCCAGCAGTCAACCGGGGACCGGGTCCTACGAGCAGTACTTC | CASSQPGTGSYEQYF
TRBJ2-1 | - | TRBV10-1 | TRBD1 | TGCGCCAGCAGTGAGCCGCCGGGACAGGGGGTCGTCAATGAGCAGTTCTTC | CASSEPPGQGVVNEQFF
TRBJ2-5 | - | TRBV29-1 | - | TGCAGCGTGCTGCGGGGCGGGGAGACCCAGTACTTC | CSVLRGGETQYF
TRBJ2-2 | once | TRBV11-2 | TRBD1 | TGTGCCAGCAGCTTAACGGGACAGGGCGTCAACACCGGGGAGCTGTTTTTT | CASSLTGQGVNTGELFF
TRBJ2-5 | - | TRBV5-1 | - | TGCGCCAGCCGGGGGGCCGGGGAGACCCAGTACTTC | CASRGAGETQYF
TRBJ2-7 | - | TRBV6-4 | - | TGTGCCAGCCGACGGGAGGGACAGGGATCCTACGAGCAGTACTTC | CASRREGQGSYEQYF
TRBJ1-4 | - | TRBV18 | - | TGTGCCAGCGGGGACTTCGGGTCTAATGAAAAACTGTTTTTT | CASGDFGSNEKLFF
TRBJ2-1 | - | TRBV20-1 | - | TGCAGTGCTAGTACCAACAATGAGCAGTTCTTC | CSASTNNEQFF
TRBJ1-2 | once | TRBV30 | - | TGTGCCTGGAGTGCTGGGGAGAAGGGCTACACCTTC | CAWSAGEKGYTF
TRBJ2-3 | - | TRBV18 | TRBD2 | TGTGCCAGCTCGCGGAATAGCGGGGGCACAGATACGCAGTATTTT | CASSRNSGGTDTQYF
TRBJ1-2 | - | TRBV5-1 | - | TGCGCCAGCAGCTCCACTAACCCTTCCTATGGCTACACCTTC | CASSSTNPSYGYTF
TRBJ1-6 | - | TRBV7-9 | - | TGTGCCAGCAGCTTTGGCGTGGTCAATTCACCCCTCCACTTT | CASSFGVVNSPLHF
TRBJ2-5 | - | TRBV5-6 | - | TGTGCCAGCAGTTTGGCGTCTTACCAAGAGACCCAGTACTTC | CASSLASYQETQYF
TRBJ2-2 | - | TRBV9 | - | TGTGCCAGCAGCGTAGAAACTAGCCGAAACACCGGGGAGCTGTTTTTT | CASSVETSRNTGELFF